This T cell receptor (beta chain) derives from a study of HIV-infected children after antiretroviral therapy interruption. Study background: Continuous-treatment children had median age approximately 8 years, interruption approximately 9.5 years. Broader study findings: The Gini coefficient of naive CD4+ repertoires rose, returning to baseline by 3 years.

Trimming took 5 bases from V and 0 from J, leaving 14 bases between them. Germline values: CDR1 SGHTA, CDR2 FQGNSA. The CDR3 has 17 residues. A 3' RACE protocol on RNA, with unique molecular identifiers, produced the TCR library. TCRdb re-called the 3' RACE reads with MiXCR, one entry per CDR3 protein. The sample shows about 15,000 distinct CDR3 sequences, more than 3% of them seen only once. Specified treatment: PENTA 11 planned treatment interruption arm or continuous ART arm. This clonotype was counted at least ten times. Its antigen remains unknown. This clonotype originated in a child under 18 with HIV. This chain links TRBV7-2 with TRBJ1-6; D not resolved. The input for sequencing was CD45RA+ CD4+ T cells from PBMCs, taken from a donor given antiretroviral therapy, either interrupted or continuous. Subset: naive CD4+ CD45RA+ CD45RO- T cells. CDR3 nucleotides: TGTGCCAGCAGCCCAGGACGTGGGAGCTCCTATAATTCACCCCTCCACTTT. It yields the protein CASSPGRGSSYNSPLHF. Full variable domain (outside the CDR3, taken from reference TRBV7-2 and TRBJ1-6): GAGVSQSPSNKVTEKGKDVELRCDPISGHTALYWYRQSLGQGLEFLIYFQGNSAPDKSGLPSDRFSAERTGGSVSTLTIQRTQQEDSAVYLCASSPGRGSSYNSPLHFGNGTRLTVT.